Detailed here is one TCR beta chain. Its antigen remains unidentified. Deletions cut 0 bases from V and 8 bases from J, with 10 bases between. The CDR3 consists of 12 residues. Per germline, CDR1 SQVTM and CDR2 ANQGSEA. These data are taken from a study of graft-versus-host responses after intestinal transplantation. At the level of the study: Every recipient had anti-thymocyte globulin induction and two to three years of tacrolimus plus steroids. Findings of the study overall: After transplant, early declines in HvG clones were associated with peak levels of circulating GvH clones.

Some clones are missing from TCRdb's copy, which holds only in-frame ones; the method was immunoSEQ multiplex PCR. This table holds under 5,500 clones, approximately 80% found once. Intraepithelial and lamina propria lymphocytes were isolated from graft specimens. This specimen consisted of ileum tissue, obtained 9 days after transplant. This chain links TRBV29-1 with TRBJ1-2; D is perhaps TRBD1 (5 bases). This receptor was obtained from a human patient who received an intestinal transplant, so some T cells may come from the graft donor. This CDR3 reads CSVEERGEGYTF. CDR3 coding DNA: TGCAGCGTTGAAGAACGGGGGGAGGGCTACACCTTC.